A selection of T cell receptor beta chains follows, all from one sample in a study of cytomegalovirus exposure and HLA in healthy donors. Sequenced by immunoSEQ multiplex PCR; TCRdb stores in-frame clones only, minus some. The sample spans over 60,000 clones; the ten largest clones claim 7.5%. Sequenced sample: PBMCs. These receptors were collected from a female donor in good health and CMV-seropositive. CDR3s include the opening cysteine and the closing phenylalanine or tryptophan. Each record gives: D gene, V gene, J gene, CDR3 DNA, CDR3 protein. D genes are given only for firm matches.

TRBD1,TRBV28,TRBJ1-1,TGTGCCAGCAGCCATGACAGGGTTAACACTGAAGCTTTCTTT,CASSHDRVNTEAFF
TRBD1,TRBV7-2,TRBJ1-2,TGTGCCAGCAGCCCGCGGACAGGATCTGCTGGCTACACCTTC,CASSPRTGSAGYTF
.,TRBV28,TRBJ2-2,TGTGCCAGCAGCTTGACAGGACTCGGGGAGCTGTTTTTT,CASSLTGLGELFF
TRBD1,TRBV6-5,TRBJ2-2,TGTGCCAGCAGTTCAGAACAGGGGGTGTCCGGGGAGCTGTTTTTT,CASSSEQGVSGELFF
.,TRBV30,TRBJ1-1,TGTGCCTGGAGTGTACTTGGGCAGGGGAGGGACACTGAAGCTTTCTTT,CAWSVLGQGRDTEAFF
.,TRBV9,TRBJ1-3,TGTGCCAGCAGCGTAGCTCAGGGATCCGGAAACACCATATATTTT,CASSVAQGSGNTIYF
.,TRBV7-9,TRBJ2-7,TGTGCCAGCAGCCTCTCAGGGGACGAGCAGTACTTC,CASSLSGDEQYF
.,TRBV30,TRBJ2-1,TGTGCCTGGCGCCGGAAGGGCGGGGTTGTCAATGAGCAGTTCTTC,CAWRRKGGVVNEQFF
.,TRBV4-3,TRBJ1-4,TGCGCCGGCAGCCAAGTCAACAGGGCCGATGAAAAACTGTTTTTT,CAGSQVNRADEKLFF
TRBD2,TRBV19,TRBJ2-7,TGTGCCAGTAGACCCACTAGCGGGAGAGCCTACGAGCAGTACTTC,CASRPTSGRAYEQYF
TRBD2,TRBV9,TRBJ2-3,TGTGCCAGCGGACCCGGGACTAGCGGGAGAAAGCACACAGATACGCAGTATTTT,CASGPGTSGRKHTDTQYF
TRBD1,TRBV11-2,TRBJ1-1,TGTGCCAGCAGCTTATTTGGGACAGCGAACACTGAAGCTTTCTTT,CASSLFGTANTEAFF
.,TRBV7-2,TRBJ2-1,TGTGCCAGCAGCGTTCCACGGGTCCCTGAGCAGTTCTTC,CASSVPRVPEQFF
.,TRBV5-6,TRBJ1-5,TGTGCCAGCAGCTACGGACAGCCCAATCAGCCCCAGCATTTT,CASSYGQPNQPQHF
.,TRBV20-1,TRBJ2-3,TGCAGTGCTAGGACTGCAGATACGCAGTATTTT,CSARTADTQYF
.,TRBV19,TRBJ1-2,TGTGCCAGTTGGGACCGGGACACACAGGACCTGAACTATGGCTACACCTTC,CASWDRDTQDLNYGYTF
.,TRBV30,TRBJ1-6,TGTGCCTGGAGTGGTCAGAATAATTCACCCCTCCACTTT,CAWSGQNNSPLHF
TRBD1,TRBV5-8,TRBJ1-1,TGTGCCAGCAGCCCCCGGGACAGGAAAGTGATGAACACTGAAGCTTTCTTT,CASSPRDRKVMNTEAFF
.,TRBV6-5,TRBJ1-2,TGTGCCAGCAGTTACAATGACAATTATGGCTACACCTTC,CASSYNDNYGYTF
.,TRBV30,TRBJ2-6,TGTGCCTGGAGTGTATGGGGGGCTGGGGCCAACGTCCTGACTTTC,CAWSVWGAGANVLTF
TRBD1,TRBV19,TRBJ1-5,TGTGCCAGTAGTGATCCGGGACAGGGTTATTCGGTTCATCAGCCCCAGCATTTT,CASSDPGQGYSVHQPQHF
.,TRBV29-1,TRBJ2-7,TGCAGCGTTGTTACAGGGTCCTCCTACGAGCAGTACTTC,CSVVTGSSYEQYF
.,TRBV7-2,TRBJ2-2,TGTGCCAGCAGCCTACGGACTACGTCGGGGGAGCTGTTTTTT,CASSLRTTSGELFF
.,TRBV28,TRBJ1-5,TGTGCCAGCAGAATCGGGACAATCACTTATGCGCCCCAGCATTTT,CASRIGTITYAPQHF
.,TRBV5-1,TRBJ1-1,TGCGCCAGCAGCTCCTACAAGGGACATATGAACACTGAAGCTTTCTTT,CASSSYKGHMNTEAFF
TRBD1,TRBV2,TRBJ2-3,TGTGCCAGCAGGAAAACAGGGGGCGCGGCAGATACGCAGTATTTT,CASRKTGGAADTQYF
.,TRBV7-3,TRBJ1-1,TGTGCCAGCAGCCTCCTCCGGAACACTGAAGCTTTCTTT,CASSLLRNTEAFF